The rows below give T cell receptor beta chains drawn from one sample of a study of cytomegalovirus exposure and HLA in healthy donors. Here immunoSEQ multiplex PCR was the method, and the copy in TCRdb shows in-frame clones only, minus some. The repertoire table contains roughly 110,000 clones. The sequenced material came from PBMCs. All receptors come from a man in his forties or fifties in good health and CMV-seropositive. Each CDR3 is given with its conserved first and last residue. The D gene is left open where the match is weak. Clone size is stated in some rows and not others, as once, few, many or a class when expanded.

TRBJ1-2	NA	TRBV7-9	NA	CASSRDTNYDYTF	TGTGCCAGCAGCCGGGACACCAACTATGACTACACCTTC
TRBJ1-5	NA	TRBV15	NA	CATSKDSQPQHF	TGTGCCACCAGCAAGGACAGTCAGCCCCAGCATTTT
TRBJ2-7	TRBD1	TRBV30	NA	CAWSQGAYEQYF	TGTGCCTGGAGTCAGGGGGCGTACGAGCAGTACTTC
TRBJ2-7	NA	TRBV7-9	NA	CASSHGASVNEQYF	TGTGCCAGCAGCCATGGGGCTAGCGTCAACGAGCAGTACTTC
TRBJ2-7	TRBD1	TRBV5-1	NA	CASSSAGGGEQYF	TGCGCCAGCAGCTCGGCAGGGGGTGGAGAGCAGTACTTC
TRBJ2-7	TRBD1	TRBV27	NA	CASSLNRGYEQYF	TGTGCCAGCAGTTTAAACAGGGGATACGAGCAGTACTTC
TRBJ1-4	TRBD1	TRBV10-3	NA	CAISEAGTGSEPNEKLFF	TGTGCCATCAGTGAGGCGGGGACAGGGAGCGAACCTAATGAAAAACTGTTTTTT
TRBJ2-5	TRBD1	TRBV4-3	NA	CASSLNPGQGSETQYF	TGCGCCAGCAGCCTTAATCCGGGACAGGGGTCGGAGACCCAGTACTTC
TRBJ2-7	NA	TRBV5-1	NA	CASSGGRSYEQYF	TGCGCCAGCAGCGGAGGCAGATCCTACGAGCAGTACTTC
TRBJ2-5	TRBD2	TRBV5-4	NA	CASSRPSGAQETQYF	TGTGCCAGCAGCAGACCTAGCGGAGCACAAGAGACCCAGTACTTC
TRBJ2-2	NA	TRBV5-1	NA	CASSFGLNTGELFF	TGCGCCAGCAGCTTTGGGCTTAACACCGGGGAGCTGTTTTTT
TRBJ2-7	NA	TRBV6-6	NA	CASSSALPRAEQYF	TGTGCCAGCAGCAGCGCCCTCCCCCGCGCCGAGCAGTACTTC
TRBJ1-5	NA	TRBV21-1	NA	CASSKSGCNQPQHF	TGTGCCAGCAGCAAATCAGGGTGCAATCAGCCCCAGCATTTT
TRBJ2-7	TRBD2	TRBV5-1	NA	CASSPGREGRNEQYF	TGCGCCAGCAGCCCCGGCCGGGAGGGGCGGAACGAGCAGTACTTC
TRBJ2-4	NA	TRBV18	NA	CASSPLAGPNVDIQYF	TGTGCCAGCTCACCACTGGCAGGGCCGAATGTGGACATTCAGTACTTC
TRBJ2-2	TRBD2	TRBV4-1	NA	CASSGRVAANGELFF	TGCGCCAGCAGCGGGAGGGTGGCCGCGAACGGGGAGCTGTTTTTT
TRBJ1-4	NA	TRBV15	NA	CATSRGGGEKLFF	TGTGCCACCAGCCGGGGGGGAGGAGAAAAACTGTTTTTT
TRBJ1-3	NA	TRBV14	NA	CASSQGVGHSGNTIYF	TGTGCCAGCAGCCAAGGGGTAGGACACTCTGGAAACACCATATATTTT
TRBJ2-1	TRBD2	TRBV10-2	NA	CASRLAGTYNEQFF	TGCGCCAGCAGGCTAGCGGGGACCTACAATGAGCAGTTCTTC
TRBJ2-2	NA	TRBV4-2	NA	CASSQDLRGAGTGELFF	TGTGCCAGCAGCCAAGATCTCAGGGGAGCTGGCACCGGGGAGCTGTTTTTT
TRBJ1-5	TRBD1	TRBV27	NA	CASSAGQGPNQPQHF	TGTGCCAGCAGCGCCGGACAGGGGCCTAATCAGCCCCAGCATTTT
TRBJ1-1	NA	TRBV6-1	NA	CASSREGTEAFF	TGTGCCAGCTCCAGGGAGGGGACTGAAGCTTTCTTT
TRBJ2-3	TRBD2	TRBV18	NA	CASSPQPGLAGFTDTQYF	TGTGCCAGCTCACCCCAACCTGGACTAGCGGGCTTCACAGATACGCAGTATTTT
TRBJ1-5	TRBD1	TRBV30	NA	CAWSPGQTNQPQHF	TGTGCCTGGAGTCCGGGACAGACTAATCAGCCCCAGCATTTT
TRBJ2-7	NA	TRBV20-1	NA	CSARDIRQYF	TGCAGTGCTAGAGATATCAGGCAGTACTTC
TRBJ1-4	NA	TRBV19	NA	CASSSGTDEKLFF	TGTGCCAGTAGTTCCGGGACTGATGAAAAACTGTTTTTT
TRBJ2-1	TRBD2	TRBV7-7	NA	CASSPLAEPLLSSYNEQFF	TGTGCTAGCAGTCCACTAGCGGAGCCACTATTGAGCTCCTACAATGAGCAGTTCTTC
TRBJ1-1	NA	TRBV7-2	NA	CASSRRQARTEAFF	TGTGCCAGCAGCCGAAGACAGGCTCGTACTGAAGCTTTCTTT
TRBJ2-7	TRBD2	TRBV28	NA	CASRPAGVLEQYF	TGTGCCAGCAGACCGGCGGGAGTGCTCGAGCAGTACTTC
TRBJ2-6	NA	TRBV7-3	NA	CASSQHAGSSGANVLTF	TGTGCCAGCAGCCAACACGCGGGGAGCTCTGGGGCCAACGTCCTGACTTTC
TRBJ2-7	TRBD1	TRBV5-6	NA	CASRTGTATYEQYF	TGTGCCAGCAGAACCGGGACAGCAACCTACGAGCAGTACTTC
TRBJ1-2	TRBD1	TRBV6-5	NA	CASRTGGYHGYTF	TGTGCCAGCAGGACAGGGGGATATCATGGCTACACCTTC
TRBJ2-2	NA	TRBV29-1	NA	CSVDVLGLNTGELFF	TGCAGCGTTGACGTTCTGGGGCTGAACACCGGGGAGCTGTTTTTT
TRBJ1-3	NA	TRBV7-9	NA	CASSLWPEDNTIYF	TGTGCCAGCAGCTTATGGCCAGAGGATAACACCATATATTTT
TRBJ2-3	NA	TRBV4-2	NA	CASSQGGEDTQYF	TGTGCCAGCAGCCAAGGGGGGGAGGATACGCAGTATTTT
TRBJ2-2	NA	TRBV4-1	NA	CASSQTQGNTGELFF	TGCGCCAGCAGCCAGACACAGGGGAACACCGGGGAGCTGTTTTTT
TRBJ1-2	NA	TRBV5-8	NA	CASSLARQGPDGYTF	TGTGCCAGCAGCTTGGCCCGGCAGGGCCCTGATGGCTACACCTTC
TRBJ2-7	NA	TRBV5-1	NA	CASSLGGSNSYEQYF	TGCGCCAGCAGCTTGGGCGGCAGCAACTCCTACGAGCAGTACTTC
TRBJ1-5	TRBD1	TRBV7-2	NA	CASSSTGGNQPQHF	TGTGCCAGCAGCTCGACAGGGGGCAATCAGCCCCAGCATTTT
TRBJ2-7	NA	TRBV13	NA	CASSFTGSSSYEQYF	TGTGCCAGCAGCTTCACCGGGTCGAGCTCCTACGAGCAGTACTTC
TRBJ1-4	TRBD1	TRBV7-7	NA	CASSFVAWTGGWGNEKLFF	TGTGCTAGCAGCTTTGTCGCCTGGACAGGGGGCTGGGGTAATGAAAAACTGTTTTTT
TRBJ2-5	NA	TRBV30	NA	CAWSPRETQYF	TGTGCCTGGAGTCCCAGGGAGACCCAGTACTTC
TRBJ2-2	TRBD2	TRBV9	NA	CASSPPTGLAGDLNTGELFF	TGTGCCAGCAGCCCCCCCACGGGACTAGCGGGAGACTTGAACACCGGGGAGCTGTTTTTT
TRBJ2-5	NA	TRBV7-9	large	CASSLGGGTYSQETQYF	TGTGCCAGCAGCTTAGGGGGCGGGACCTACTCCCAAGAGACCCAGTACTTC
TRBJ1-2	TRBD1	TRBV14	NA	CASSLGGAFNDGYTF	TGTGCCAGCAGTCTAGGGGGCGCCTTTAATGATGGCTACACCTTC
TRBJ2-7	TRBD2	TRBV28	NA	CASRFASGSYEQYF	TGTGCCAGCAGATTCGCTAGCGGGAGTTACGAGCAGTACTTC
TRBJ1-2	TRBD1	TRBV4-1	NA	CASSPTGGSGYGYTF	TGCGCCAGCAGTCCTACAGGGGGCAGCGGCTATGGCTACACCTTC
TRBJ1-1	NA	TRBV29-1	NA	CSVEVGHRNTEAFF	TGCAGCGTTGAAGTGGGCCATAGGAACACTGAAGCTTTCTTT
TRBJ2-1	NA	TRBV6-6	NA	CASSYNYRGGEYEQFF	TGTGCCAGCAGTTACAACTATCGGGGAGGAGAATACGAGCAGTTCTTC
TRBJ2-1	TRBD2	TRBV19	NA	CASSTLSSGRETNEQFF	TGTGCCAGTAGTACTCTGAGTAGCGGGAGGGAAACCAATGAGCAGTTCTTC
TRBJ2-3	NA	TRBV27	NA	CASASSGVGADTQYF	TGTGCCAGCGCTTCTTCAGGGGTGGGGGCAGATACGCAGTATTTT
TRBJ2-7	NA	TRBV4-1	NA	CASSQGQGNRNYEQYF	TGCGCCAGCAGCCAAGGGCAGGGGAACAGAAACTACGAGCAGTACTTC
TRBJ2-7	NA	TRBV6-6	NA	CASTESYEQYF	TGTGCCAGCACCGAGTCCTACGAGCAGTACTTC
TRBJ1-1	NA	TRBV7-9	NA	CASSLGEGGIHEAFF	TGTGCCAGCAGCTTAGGAGAGGGGGGGATCCACGAAGCTTTCTTT
TRBJ2-5	NA	TRBV6-1	NA	CASSVGNGLQTQYF	TGTGCCAGCAGTGTCGGGAATGGGCTTCAGACCCAGTACTTC